A selection of T cell receptor beta chains follows, all from one sample in a study of shared clonotypes between healthy human individuals. The table came from immunoSEQ multiplex PCR; TCRdb's copy has only in-frame clones and leaves some out. Here the sample spans roughly 2,000,000 clones, over 85% being singletons. Sequencing input: naive CD8+ T cells from PBMCs. Source of these receptors: a man aged 18 to 30 in good health. Some clones in this sample may be carry-over from other donors' samples. CDR3s include the opening cysteine and the closing phenylalanine or tryptophan. D genes are given only for firm matches. Only some rows state a clone size, as once, few, many or a class for expanded clones.

.,TRBV9,.,TRBJ1-4,TGTGCCAGCAGCGTAGGGGTCAAGGGGCACGGTGAAAAACTGTTTTTT,CASSVGVKGHGEKLFF
.,TRBV14,.,TRBJ1-2,TGTGCCAGCAGCCATAACCGGGACCTATCTAACTATGGCTACACCTTC,CASSHNRDLSNYGYTF
.,TRBV7-2,.,TRBJ2-3,TGTGCCAGCAGCTTAGGACTAAGCGTTATGGATACGCAGTATTTT,CASSLGLSVMDTQYF
.,TRBV2,.,TRBJ2-7,TGTGCCAGCAGTGAGGCGCCGGGCGCTCCCTACGAGCAGTACTTC,CASSEAPGAPYEQYF
.,TRBV7-8,TRBD1,TRBJ1-5,TGTGCCAGCAGCCCCGGGACAGCTGGGTATCAGCCCCAGCATTTT,CASSPGTAGYQPQHF
.,TRBV7-9,TRBD1,TRBJ2-3,TGTGCCAGCAGCTTGCCACTTTATCGGGACAGGGAAACAGATACGCAGTATTTT,CASSLPLYRDRETDTQYF
.,TRBV4-3,.,TRBJ1-1,TGCGCCAGCAGCCAAGGAACTTCTGAAGCTTTCTTT,CASSQGTSEAFF
.,TRBV6-6,TRBD1,TRBJ2-6,TGTGCCAGCAGCGGACAGGGACCCAACGTCCTGACTTTC,CASSGQGPNVLTF
.,TRBV6-6,.,TRBJ1-5,TGTGCCAGCAGTTACTGGGGGCAGCCCCAGCATTTT,CASSYWGQPQHF
few,TRBV27,.,TRBJ1-5,TGTGCATCGGGGGTAGGTCAGCCCCAGCATTTT,CASGVGQPQHF
.,TRBV5-1,.,TRBJ2-7,TGCGCCAGCAGCTTGTCTTCGGCAGGGGCCCACGAGCAGTACTTC,CASSLSSAGAHEQYF
.,TRBV9,.,TRBJ2-1,TGTGCCAGCGAGACGGGGAAGGGGAGCTCCTACAATGAGCAGTTCTTC,CASETGKGSSYNEQFF
.,TRBV28,.,TRBJ1-1,TGTGCCAGCAGTTTGGTTGGCAGGAACACTGAAGCTTTCTTT,CASSLVGRNTEAFF
.,TRBV2,.,TRBJ1-3,TGTGCCAGCAGTGAAGGCCCCGGGGGAAACACCATATATTTT,CASSEGPGGNTIYF
.,TRBV7-3,.,TRBJ2-1,TGTGCCAGCAGCCTCTCCTACAATGAGCAGTTCTTC,CASSLSYNEQFF
.,TRBV9,.,TRBJ2-1,TGTGCCAGCAGCGTAGCCGGCGGGACGAACAATGAGCAGTTCTTC,CASSVAGGTNNEQFF
.,TRBV9,.,TRBJ1-2,TGTGCCAGCAGCGTAGCGGTTCTGAGCTATGGCTACACCTTC,CASSVAVLSYGYTF
.,TRBV11-2,.,TRBJ2-7,TGTGCCAGCAGCTCCCCGGGGTACGAGCAGTACTTC,CASSSPGYEQYF
.,TRBV7-3,.,TRBJ1-1,TGTGCCAGCACCGAGGGGTTGGGCACTGAAGCTTTCTTT,CASTEGLGTEAFF
.,TRBV19,.,TRBJ2-3,TGTGCCAGTAGTGCGCGGCAGAGCACAGATACGCAGTATTTT,CASSARQSTDTQYF
.,TRBV29-1,.,TRBJ2-7,TGCAGCGTCCAAATTTCCTACGAGCAGTACTTC,CSVQISYEQYF
.,TRBV6-5,TRBD1,TRBJ2-2,TGTGCCAGCAGTTGGAGCTCCGGGACAGAGGGCGGGGAGCTGTTTTTT,CASSWSSGTEGGELFF
.,TRBV6-5,.,TRBJ2-7,TGTGCCAGCAGTTACTTTTCGGGACTGGCTTACGAGCAGTACTTC,CASSYFSGLAYEQYF
.,TRBV5-1,.,TRBJ2-7,TGCGCCAGCAGCTTGGACATAACGGACGCTTCCTACGAGCAGTACTTC,CASSLDITDASYEQYF
.,TRBV5-6,.,TRBJ1-6,TGTGCCAGCAGCTTGGAAACAGACTATAATTCACCCCTCCACTTT,CASSLETDYNSPLHF
once,TRBV5-1,TRBD2,TRBJ2-2,TGCGCCAGCAGCGAGGGACTAGCCTACACCGGGGAGCTGTTTTTT,CASSEGLAYTGELFF
.,TRBV10-1,TRBD2,TRBJ2-3,TGCGCCAGCAGTCCCGGGGATAGCGGGAGCACAGATACGCAGTATTTT,CASSPGDSGSTDTQYF